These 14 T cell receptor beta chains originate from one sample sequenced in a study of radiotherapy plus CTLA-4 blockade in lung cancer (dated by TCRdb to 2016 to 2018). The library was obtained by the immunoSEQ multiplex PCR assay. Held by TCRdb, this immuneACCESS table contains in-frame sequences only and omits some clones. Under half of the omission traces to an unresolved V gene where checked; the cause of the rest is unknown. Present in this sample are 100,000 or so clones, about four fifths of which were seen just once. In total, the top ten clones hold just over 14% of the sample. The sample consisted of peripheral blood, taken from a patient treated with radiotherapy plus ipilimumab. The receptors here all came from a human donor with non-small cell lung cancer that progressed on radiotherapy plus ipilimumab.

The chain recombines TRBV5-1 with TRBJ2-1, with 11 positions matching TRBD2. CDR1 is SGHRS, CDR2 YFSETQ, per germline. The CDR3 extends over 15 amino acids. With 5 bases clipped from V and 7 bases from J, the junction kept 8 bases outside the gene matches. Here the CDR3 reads CASSQTSGVTNEQFF. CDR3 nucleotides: TGCGCCAGCAGTCAGACTAGCGGGGTAACAAATGAGCAGTTCTTC.

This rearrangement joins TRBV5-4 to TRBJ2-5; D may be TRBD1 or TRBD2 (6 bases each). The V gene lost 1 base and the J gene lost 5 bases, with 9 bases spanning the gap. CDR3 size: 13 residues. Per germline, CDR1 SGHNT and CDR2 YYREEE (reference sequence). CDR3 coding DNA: TGTGCCAGCAGCTTGCCGGGGGCCGAGACCCAGTACTTC. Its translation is CASSLPGAETQYF.

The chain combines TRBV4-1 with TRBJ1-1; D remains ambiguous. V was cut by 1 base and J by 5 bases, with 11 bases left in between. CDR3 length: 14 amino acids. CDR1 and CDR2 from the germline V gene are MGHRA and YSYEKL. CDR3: CASSQGYGVTEAFF. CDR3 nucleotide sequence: TGCGCCAGCAGCCAAGGATATGGGGTGACTGAAGCTTTCTTT.

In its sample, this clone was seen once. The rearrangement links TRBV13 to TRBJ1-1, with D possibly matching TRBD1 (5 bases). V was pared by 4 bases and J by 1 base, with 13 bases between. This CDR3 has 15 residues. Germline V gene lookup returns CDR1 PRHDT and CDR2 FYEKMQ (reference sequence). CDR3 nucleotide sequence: TGTGCCAGCAGCTGGCTGGGGGGTAGGAACACTGAAGCTTTCTTT. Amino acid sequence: CASSWLGGRNTEAFF.

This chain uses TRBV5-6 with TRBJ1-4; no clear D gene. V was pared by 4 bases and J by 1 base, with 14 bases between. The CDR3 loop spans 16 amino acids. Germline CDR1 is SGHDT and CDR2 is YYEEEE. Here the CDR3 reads CASSPSWEGTNEKLFF. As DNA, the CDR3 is TGTGCCAGCAGCCCTTCGTGGGAGGGAACTAATGAAAAACTGTTTTTT.

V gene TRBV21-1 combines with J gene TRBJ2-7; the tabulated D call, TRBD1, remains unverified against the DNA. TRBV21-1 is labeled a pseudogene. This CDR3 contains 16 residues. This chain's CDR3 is CASSKGSDKASYEQYF. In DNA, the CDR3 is TGTGCCAGCAGCAAAGGAAGTGACAAGGCATCCTACGAGCAGTACTTC.

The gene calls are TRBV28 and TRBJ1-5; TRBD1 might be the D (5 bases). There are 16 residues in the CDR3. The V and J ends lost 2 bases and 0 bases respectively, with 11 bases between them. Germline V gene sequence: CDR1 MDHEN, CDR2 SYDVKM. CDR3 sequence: CASSLGGYLSNQPQHF. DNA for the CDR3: TGTGCCAGCAGTTTAGGGGGGTACCTTAGCAATCAGCCCCAGCATTTT.

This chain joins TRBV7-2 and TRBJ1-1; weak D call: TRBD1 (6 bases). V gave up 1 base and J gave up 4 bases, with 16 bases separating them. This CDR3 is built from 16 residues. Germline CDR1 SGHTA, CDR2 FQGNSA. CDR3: CASSLVWGRGGTEAFF. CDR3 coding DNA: TGTGCCAGCAGCTTAGTGTGGGGGCGCGGGGGCACTGAAGCTTTCTTT. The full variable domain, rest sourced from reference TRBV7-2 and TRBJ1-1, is GAGVSQSPSNKVTEKGKDVELRCDPISGHTALYWYRQSLGQGLEFLIYFQGNSAPDKSGLPSDRFSAERTGGSVSTLTIQRTQQEDSAVYLCASSLVWGRGGTEAFFGQGTRLTVV.

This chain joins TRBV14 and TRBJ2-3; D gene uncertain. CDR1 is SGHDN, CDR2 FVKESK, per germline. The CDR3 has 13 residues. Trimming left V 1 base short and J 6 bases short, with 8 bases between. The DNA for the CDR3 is TGTGCCAGCAGCCAAGCTTCCCCGGATACGCAGTATTTT. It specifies CASSQASPDTQYF.

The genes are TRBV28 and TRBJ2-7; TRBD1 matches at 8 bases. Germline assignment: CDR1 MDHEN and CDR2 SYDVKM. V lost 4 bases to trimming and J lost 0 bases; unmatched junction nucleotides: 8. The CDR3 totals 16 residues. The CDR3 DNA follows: TGTGCCAGCAGTTCCCTCGACAGGGGAATCTCCTACGAGCAGTACTTC. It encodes CASSSLDRGISYEQYF.

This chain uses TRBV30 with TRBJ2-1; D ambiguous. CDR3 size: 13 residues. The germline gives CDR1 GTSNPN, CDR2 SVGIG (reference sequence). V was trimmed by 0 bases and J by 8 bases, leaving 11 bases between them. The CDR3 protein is CAWSVLQNDEQFF. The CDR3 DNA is TGTGCCTGGAGTGTACTGCAGAACGATGAGCAGTTCTTC.

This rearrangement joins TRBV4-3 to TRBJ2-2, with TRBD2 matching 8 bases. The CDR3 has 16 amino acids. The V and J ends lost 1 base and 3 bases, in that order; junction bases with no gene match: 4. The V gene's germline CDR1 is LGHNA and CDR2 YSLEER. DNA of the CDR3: TGCGCCAGCAGCCAAGGTTTGCGGGGGGACACCGGGGAGCTGTTTTTT. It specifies CASSQGLRGDTGELFF.

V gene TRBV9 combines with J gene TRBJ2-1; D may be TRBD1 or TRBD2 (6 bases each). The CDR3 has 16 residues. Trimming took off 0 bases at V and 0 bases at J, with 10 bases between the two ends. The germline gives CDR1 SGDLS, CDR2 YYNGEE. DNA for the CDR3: TGTGCCAGCAGCGTAGGGGGGGCGATCTCCTACAATGAGCAGTTCTTC. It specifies CASSVGGAISYNEQFF.

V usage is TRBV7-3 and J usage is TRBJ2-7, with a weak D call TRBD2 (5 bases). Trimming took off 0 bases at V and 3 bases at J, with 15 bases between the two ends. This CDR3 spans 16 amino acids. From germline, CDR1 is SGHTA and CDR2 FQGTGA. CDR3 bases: TGTGCCAGCAGCTTAACGTTTTCCGGGAAAATCTACGAGCAGTACTTC. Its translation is CASSLTFSGKIYEQYF.